This T cell receptor beta chain was found in a study of cytomegalovirus exposure and HLA in healthy donors. Study-level results: There was a cluster of highly shared sequence variants that was likely a sequencing artifact. The study found most TCR sequences rare, yet found some public TCRs in many donors.

Worth noting for this clone: Its antigen is still unknown.

60 Vbeta and 13 Jbeta primers were used in PCR. The assay was immunoSEQ multiplex PCR, and TCRdb's table has in-frame clones only and misses some. Of 120,000 or so clones detected, approximately 80% appear once; the ten largest clones hold around 1.8%. The V gene's germline CDR1 is SEHNR and CDR2 FQNEAQ (reference sequence). There are 14 residues in the CDR3. V lost 3 bases to trimming and J lost 1 base, with 10 bases between them. This TCR was sampled from a man younger than 35 in good health and CMV-seronegative. J is TRBJ2-7 and V is TRBV7-9, with D perhaps TRBD2 (6 bases). The sample consisted of PBMCs. This CDR3 reads CASSFHGGSYEQYF. CDR3 coding DNA: TGTGCCAGCAGCTTCCACGGGGGTTCCTACGAGCAGTACTTC.